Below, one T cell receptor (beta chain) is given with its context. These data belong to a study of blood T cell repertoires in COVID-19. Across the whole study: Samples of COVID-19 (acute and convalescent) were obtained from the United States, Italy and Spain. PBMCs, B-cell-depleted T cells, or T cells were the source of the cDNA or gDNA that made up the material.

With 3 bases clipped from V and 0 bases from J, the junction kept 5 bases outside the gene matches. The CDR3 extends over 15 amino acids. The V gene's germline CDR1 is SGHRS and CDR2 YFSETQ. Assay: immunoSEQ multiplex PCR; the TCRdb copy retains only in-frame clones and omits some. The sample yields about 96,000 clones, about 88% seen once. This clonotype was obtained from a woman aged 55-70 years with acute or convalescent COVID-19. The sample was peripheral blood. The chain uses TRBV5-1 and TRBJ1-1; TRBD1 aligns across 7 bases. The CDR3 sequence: CASSYLTGMNTEAFF. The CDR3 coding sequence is TGCGCCAGCAGCTACCTGACAGGGATGAACACTGAAGCTTTCTTT.